The T cell receptor beta chain described here comes from a study of a mutant IDH1 vaccine in newly diagnosed glioma. Method: immunoSEQ multiplex PCR; TCRdb's copy keeps in-frame clones and lacks some. The sample holds tens of thousands of clones, less than 85% seen once. Germline assignment: CDR1 SNHLY and CDR2 FYNNEI. The V and J ends lost 4 bases and 2 bases respectively, with 5 bases between them. The CDR3 runs 12 residues. Time point in this sample: baseline, week 1 (first vaccination visit). Treatment specified: pre-vaccination baseline after standard-of-care therapy. Sequencing used PBMCs, obtained from a glioma patient treated with radiotherapy, temozolomide or both. The chain is built from TRBV2 and TRBJ2-5; D is unclear. The TCR comes from a man aged 50 or older with glioma. CDR3 amino acids: CASSAEQETQYF. The CDR3 DNA sequence: TGTGCCAGCAGTGCTGAGCAAGAGACCCAGTACTTC.